These 32 T cell receptor beta chains were sequenced from one sample in a study of CD8 T cells in ankylosing spondylitis. TCRdb reprocessed the 5' RACE reads via MiXCR and lists one record per CDR3 protein. The table records roughly 700,000 distinct CDR3 sequences, around 19% of them present only once. These receptors have no identified antigens. Study-level results: A TCR beta motif made of several highly homologous variants seemed typical of ankylosing spondylitis blood.

Sequences were obtained from blood, either unsorted or a sorted T cell fraction (not recorded which). The receptors derive from a male donor with ankylosing spondylitis.

This chain uses TRBV28 with TRBJ2-7, with TRBD1 identical over 8 bases. The germline CDR1 and CDR2 sequences are MDHEN and SYDVKM. CDR3 size: 17 residues. The V gene end was trimmed by 3 bases and the J gene end by 4 bases; junction bases not matched to a gene: 14. The CDR3 bases are TGTGCCAGCAGTTTTTCGGGTCGTAGGGACAGGCCTTACGAGCAGTACTTC. Translation gives CASSFSGRRDRPYEQYF.

This clonotype showed up just a few times. This chain connects TRBV5-1 to TRBJ2-5; D is uncertain. The CDR3 sequence is 14 residues long. V was shortened by 2 bases and J by 1 base, with 9 bases between the two germline ends. Germline V CDR1 and CDR2: SGHRS, YFSETQ. CDR3 residues: CASSFGYLQETQYF. Written as DNA, the CDR3 is TGCGCCAGCAGCTTCGGCTATCTCCAAGAGACCCAGTACTTC. Filled out from reference TRBV5-1 and TRBJ2-5, the complete variable domain reads KAGVTQTPRYLIKTRGQQVTLSCSPISGHRSVSWYQQTPGQGLQFLFEYFSETQRNKGNFPGRFSGRQFSNSRSEMNVSTLELGDSALYLCASSFGYLQETQYFGPGTRLLVL.

The chain combines TRBV14 with TRBJ2-5; D might be TRBD1 or TRBD2, each matching 5 bases. Trimming took 0 bases from V and 5 from J, leaving 22 bases between them. This CDR3 has 18 amino acids. Per germline, CDR1 SGHDN and CDR2 FVKESK. CDR3 sequence: CASSQDIHGLRGRETQYF. In DNA, the CDR3 is TGTGCCAGCAGCCAAGATATTCACGGTCTTCGGGGCCGGGAGACCCAGTACTTC.

This clonotype turned up a few times. CDR3 sequence reads: CASGDKEPATNEKLFF. The CDR3 nucleotides are TGTGCCAGCGGCGACAAGGAGCCCGCAACTAATGAAAAACTGTTTTTT. The chain links TRBV27 to TRBJ1-4; D unresolved. V shed 8 bases and J shed 0 bases, with 16 bases lying between them. Germline CDR1 and CDR2: MNHEY and SMNVEV (reference sequence). The CDR3 totals 16 residues. Supplemented by reference TRBV27 and TRBJ1-4, the full variable domain reads EAQVTQNPRYLITVTGKKLTVTCSQNMNHEYMSWYRQDPGLGLRQIYYSMNVEVTDKGDVPEGYKVSRKEKRNFPLILESPSPNQTSLYFCASGDKEPATNEKLFFGSGTQLSVL.

The genes are TRBV29-1 and TRBJ2-1; D may be TRBD1 (6 bases). Trimming shortened V by 4 bases and J by 7 bases, and 14 bases separated the two germline ends. Germline V gene sequence: CDR1 SQVTM, CDR2 ANQGSEA. CDR3 length: 13 amino acids. This CDR3 reads CSVAGQGLNEQFF. CDR3 in DNA: TGCAGCGTTGCGGGGCAGGGGTTGAATGAGCAGTTCTTC.

The V call is TRBV20-1, the J call TRBJ2-5, with 10 bases matching TRBD2. J lost 5 bases, V lost 0 bases, and 6 bases had no gene match. The CDR3 runs 15 residues. The germline gives CDR1 DFQATT, CDR2 SNEGSKA (reference sequence). The CDR3 is CSARDLSGRMETQYF. CDR3 bases: TGCAGTGCTAGAGATCTTAGCGGGAGGATGGAGACCCAGTACTTC.

This sequence joins TRBV6-2 or TRBV6-3 and TRBJ2-7; 9 nucleotides line up with TRBD2. Germline CDR1 MNHEY, CDR2 SVGEGT. This CDR3 has 14 residues. The V and J ends lost 6 bases and 4 bases, in that order; junction bases with no gene match: 7. CDR3 in DNA: TGTGCCAGCAGAAAAAGCGGGAGGAGATACGAGCAGTACTTC. Protein: CASRKSGRRYEQYF.

This chain joins TRBV9 and TRBJ2-2; weak D call: TRBD2 (5 bases). Germline V lookup: CDR1 SGDLS, CDR2 YYNGEE. The germline V and J ends were trimmed by 6 bases and 1 base, with 7 bases remaining between them. The CDR3 is 13 amino acids. CDR3 residues: CASTEGNTGELFF. For the CDR3, the DNA is TGTGCCAGCACAGAGGGGAACACCGGGGAGCTGTTTTTT.

The genes are TRBV15 and TRBJ1-5, with a weak D call TRBD1 (6 bases). This CDR3 spans 15 amino acids. Germline CDR1 is LNHNV and CDR2 is YYDKDF (reference sequence). V was clipped by 0 bases and J by 3 bases, with 9 bases between them. This CDR3 reads CATSRDRDNNQPQHF. The CDR3 nucleotides read TGTGCCACCAGCAGAGATAGGGACAACAATCAGCCCCAGCATTTT.

This clonotype has more than one count but fewer than ten. This chain's CDR3 is CASSTQTNSPLHF. CDR3 nucleotides: TGTGCCAGCAGCACACAGACAAATTCACCCCTCCACTTT. The chain combines TRBV11-2 with TRBJ1-6; D call uncertain. Trimming removed 5 bases from V and 7 bases from J, with 9 bases in between. Germline-derived CDR1 and CDR2 are SGHAT and FQNNGV. The CDR3 totals 13 residues.

The chain employs TRBV30 and TRBJ1-2; D gene uncertain. V was clipped by 1 base and J by 8 bases, with 14 bases between them. Per the germline V gene, CDR1 is GTSNPN and CDR2 is SVGIG (reference sequence). This CDR3 has 13 amino acids. In nucleotides, the CDR3 is TGTGCCTGGAGTGCCCCTCTATTCGGCGGCTACACCTTC. Its protein is CAWSAPLFGGYTF.

The chain couples TRBV20-1 to TRBJ2-1, with 8 bases identical to TRBD2. The germline V gene encodes CDR1 DFQATT and CDR2 SNEGSKA (reference sequence). With V trimmed by 3 bases and J by 1 base, 5 bases remained unmatched. There are 15 residues in the CDR3. The CDR3 is CSASPAGGSYNEQFF. The CDR3 nucleotides are TGCAGTGCTAGTCCTGCGGGGGGATCCTACAATGAGCAGTTCTTC.

This clonotype was recorded at least ten times. The rearrangement links TRBV7-2 to TRBJ1-2; D is ambiguous. CDR1 and CDR2 from the germline V gene are SGHTA and FQGNSA. The CDR3 has 15 residues. Trimming removed 5 bases at V and 4 bases at J, with 17 bases between. This CDR3 reads CASSAFPDGLYGYTF. For the CDR3, the DNA is TGTGCCAGCAGCGCCTTCCCGGACGGACTCTATGGCTACACCTTC. The whole variable domain, remainder taken from reference TRBV7-2 and TRBJ1-2, is GAGVSQSPSNKVTEKGKDVELRCDPISGHTALYWYRQSLGQGLEFLIYFQGNSAPDKSGLPSDRFSAERTGGSVSTLTIQRTQQEDSAVYLCASSAFPDGLYGYTFGSGTRLTVV.

On this clonotype: The junction does not match germline at one end; this may be a read error. This sequence joins TRBV20-1 and TRBJ2-3; D is uncertain. The CDR3 contains 14 residues. Germline CDR1 is DFQATT and CDR2 is SNEGSKA (reference sequence). Here the CDR3 DNA reads TGCGGTGCCGCCTCGGATAGGGTGTTGGATACGCAGTATTTT. Encoded protein: CGAASDRVLDTQYF.

This clonotype has just a few counts. Here the CDR3 DNA reads TGTGCCAGCAGTTTATCAACATTTAGCTCCTACGAGCAGTACTTC. Protein sequence: CASSLSTFSSYEQYF. V and J are TRBV27 and TRBJ2-7; D gene ambiguous. Trimming stripped 0 bases from V and 0 bases from J, with 9 bases between. The CDR3 extends over 15 amino acids. CDR1 is MNHEY, CDR2 SMNVEV, per germline (reference sequence).

The sample holds a few counts of this clonotype. The CDR3 DNA reads TGCGCCAGCAGCCAAGATTCGGTGACGGGGGAGCTGTTTTTT. Translated: CASSQDSVTGELFF. This chain links TRBV4-1 with TRBJ2-2, with D unclear. The CDR3 is 14 amino acids. Trimming cost V 0 bases and J 8 bases, with 10 bases left between them. Germline assignment: CDR1 MGHRA and CDR2 YSYEKL.

This sequence joins TRBV6-5 and TRBJ2-2, with TRBD1 identical over 9 bases. The germline gives CDR1 MNHEY, CDR2 SVGAGI. The CDR3 spans 15 residues. The V and J ends lost 0 bases and 7 bases, in that order; junction bases with no gene match: 3. CDR3 in DNA: TGTGCCAGCAGTTACTCGGGACAGGGCGGCGGGGAGCTGTTTTTT. Amino acids: CASSYSGQGGGELFF.

Only a few counts were recorded for this clonotype. The chain is built from TRBV12-3 or TRBV12-4 and TRBJ2-5; 9 nucleotides align to TRBD1. Trimming at V came to 5 bases and at J to 7 bases, leaving 8 bases not matched to a gene. CDR3 length equals 14 residues. The CDR3 DNA reads TGTGCCAGCAGTGCGGGACAGGGCTCTCGGACCCAGTACTTC. It codes for CASSAGQGSRTQYF.

The chain joins TRBV28 to TRBJ2-7, with TRBD2 identical over 10 bases. Germline-derived CDR1 and CDR2 are MDHEN and SYDVKM. The CDR3 is 16 residues long. Trimming removed 2 bases from V and 1 base from J; junction bases left unmatched: 5. In DNA form, the CDR3 reads TGTGCCAGCAGTTTACCGGGACTAGCGAGATCCTACGAGCAGTACTTC. Translated, it gives CASSLPGLARSYEQYF.

The chain links TRBV20-1 to TRBJ1-6, with D possibly matching TRBD1 (5 bases). Germline V CDR1 and CDR2: DFQATT, SNEGSKA (reference sequence). Trimming left V 5 bases short and J 7 bases short, with 18 bases between. This CDR3 has 15 amino acids. The CDR3 loop reads CSAYTGTVGNSPLHF. In nucleotides, the CDR3 is TGCAGTGCTTATACCGGGACGGTAGGCAATTCACCCCTCCACTTT.

Comment on this clonotype: A much larger clone lies one base from this, so it may be a read error. The genes are TRBV5-1 and TRBJ1-1; D call uncertain. The CDR3 loop spans 13 amino acids. V was trimmed by 3 bases and J by 3 bases, leaving 9 bases between them. The germline V gene has CDR1 SGHRS and CDR2 YFSETQ. The CDR3 sequence: CASSSRPDTEAFF. The CDR3 DNA follows: TGCGCCAGCAGCTCCAGACCGGACACTGAAGCTTTCTTT.

This clonotype has more than one count but fewer than ten. This chain connects TRBV21-1 to TRBJ2-1; TRBD1, as called in the table, went unchecked against the DNA. TRBV21-1 is annotated as a pseudogene. This CDR3 is 16 amino acids long. CDR3 amino acids: CASSRREDRIVYEQFF. DNA for the CDR3: TGTGCCAGCAGCAGGCGCGAGGACAGAATTGTTTATGAGCAGTTCTTC.

The chain joins TRBV7-2 to TRBJ2-1; no firm D call. V dropped 6 bases and J dropped 3 bases, with 15 bases sitting between them. This CDR3 contains 15 residues. The germline gives CDR1 SGHTA, CDR2 FQGNSA. The CDR3 region is CASRSSPTIYNEQFF. CDR3 nucleotides: TGTGCCAGCAGGAGTTCTCCCACCATCTACAATGAGCAGTTCTTC.

The rearrangement uses TRBV12-3 or TRBV12-4 and TRBJ2-2; D unclear. This CDR3 comprises 15 residues. Trimming shortened V by 1 base and J by 5 bases, and 11 bases separated the two germline ends. CDR3 sequence: CASSLGRIETGELFF. In nucleotides, the CDR3 is TGTGCCAGCAGTTTAGGGCGGATCGAGACCGGGGAGCTGTTTTTT.

In this sample, this clonotype turned up a few times. CDR3 amino acids: CASHPLEKRAEQYF. Here the CDR3 DNA reads TGTGCCAGCCATCCCCTGGAGAAGCGGGCGGAGCAGTACTTC. V usage is TRBV5-6 and J usage is TRBJ2-7, with D possibly being TRBD2 (6 bases). The germline gives CDR1 SGHDT, CDR2 YYEEEE. The CDR3 covers 14 residues. Trimming took 7 bases from V and 7 from J, leaving 21 bases between them.

V usage is TRBV27 and J usage is TRBJ1-2; 9 positions match TRBD1. Germline CDR1 and CDR2: MNHEY and SMNVEV (reference sequence). V was clipped by 5 bases and J by 3 bases; unmatched bases: 16. The CDR3 extends over 18 amino acids. The chain's CDR3 is CASSPWTGERYFDYGYTF. The CDR3, as DNA: TGTGCCAGCAGTCCTTGGACAGGGGAGCGTTATTTTGACTATGGCTACACCTTC.

The V gene is TRBV29-1, the J gene TRBJ1-2, with D unresolved. CDR3 length equals 13 residues. V lost 6 bases to trimming and J lost 4 bases, with 15 bases between them. Germline CDR1 SQVTM, CDR2 ANQGSEA. The CDR3 loop reads CSVPKVEAYGYTF. In DNA form, the CDR3 reads TGCAGCGTACCCAAGGTGGAGGCCTATGGCTACACCTTC.

The chain has TRBV2 and TRBJ2-1; 8 nucleotides align to TRBD1. Germline CDR1 is SNHLY and CDR2 is FYNNEI. The CDR3 consists of 18 residues. V lost 0 bases, J lost 3 bases, and 10 bases stayed unmatched. CDR3 in amino acids: CASSEAQGAAPNYNEQFF. CDR3 coding DNA: TGTGCCAGCAGTGAAGCTCAGGGGGCAGCCCCGAACTACAATGAGCAGTTCTTC.

The rearrangement links TRBV7-2 to TRBJ2-7; D gene uncertain. V lost 5 bases, J lost 1 base, and 15 bases lay in between. The CDR3 is 15 amino acids. The germline gives CDR1 SGHTA, CDR2 FQGNSA. The CDR3 is CASSPRHGQSYEQYF. In DNA, the CDR3 is TGTGCCAGCAGCCCGAGACATGGCCAATCCTACGAGCAGTACTTC. The variable domain in full, completed from reference TRBV7-2 and TRBJ2-7, reads GAGVSQSPSNKVTEKGKDVELRCDPISGHTALYWYRQSLGQGLEFLIYFQGNSAPDKSGLPSDRFSAERTGGSVSTLTIQRTQQEDSAVYLCASSPRHGQSYEQYFGPGTRLTVT.

The sample holds a few counts of this clonotype. V is TRBV6-5 and J is TRBJ2-7; D tentatively fits TRBD1 or TRBD2 (5 bases each). The ends were cut back, 0 bases at V and 4 bases at J, with 10 bases in the middle. This CDR3 is 14 amino acids long. CDR1 is MNHEY, CDR2 SVGAGI, per germline. The CDR3 DNA reads as TGTGCCAGCAGTTACTCGGGGGAAGGTTACGAGCAGTACTTC. It codes for CASSYSGEGYEQYF.

This clonotype has a handful of counts. V usage is TRBV7-8 and J usage is TRBJ2-4, with TRBD2 matching over 8 bases. Trimming cost V 4 bases and J 5 bases; bases outside gene matches: 10. This CDR3 comprises 16 residues. Germline lookup yields CDR1 SGHVS and CDR2 FQNEAQ. The CDR3 loop is CASSSRGGAGENIQYF. The CDR3, as DNA: TGTGCCAGCAGCTCCCGGGGGGGAGCGGGGGAAAACATTCAGTACTTC.

The rearrangement links TRBV4-2 to TRBJ1-6; D gene ambiguous. This CDR3 is 17 amino acids long. V was pared by 0 bases and J by 2 bases, with 11 bases between. In germline, CDR1 is LGHNA, CDR2 YNFKEQ. The chain's CDR3 is CASSQESQTAYNSPLHF. CDR3 bases: TGTGCCAGCAGCCAAGAAAGTCAGACCGCCTATAATTCACCCCTCCACTTT.